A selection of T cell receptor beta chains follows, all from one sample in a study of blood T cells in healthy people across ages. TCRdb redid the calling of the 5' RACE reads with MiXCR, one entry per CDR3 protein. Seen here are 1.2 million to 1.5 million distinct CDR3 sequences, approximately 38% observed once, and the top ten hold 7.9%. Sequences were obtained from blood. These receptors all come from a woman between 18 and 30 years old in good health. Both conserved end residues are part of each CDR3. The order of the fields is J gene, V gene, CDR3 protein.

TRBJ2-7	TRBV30	CAWSSQDSYEQYF
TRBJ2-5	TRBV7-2	CASSVAVALETQYF
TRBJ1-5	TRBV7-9	CASSLTGVGQPQHF
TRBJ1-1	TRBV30	CAWSKGAPFEAFF
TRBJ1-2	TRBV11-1	CASSAGQLAYGYTF
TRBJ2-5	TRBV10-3	CAISVTGRETQYF
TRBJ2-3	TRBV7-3	CASSLMASGVGDTQYF
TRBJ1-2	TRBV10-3	CAIRDLYGYTF
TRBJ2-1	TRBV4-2	CASTGTSASYNEQFF
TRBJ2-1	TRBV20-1	CSAPPPSPTDNEQFF
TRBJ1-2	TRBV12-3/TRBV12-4	CASSLAQGHYGYTF
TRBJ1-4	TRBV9	CASSGGAQNEKLFF
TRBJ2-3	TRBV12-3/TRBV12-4	CASSFGVAGVADTQYF
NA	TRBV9	CAREASGRETQYF
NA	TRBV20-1	CSAPGLAGGRYEQYF
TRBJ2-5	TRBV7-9	CASSTTSGGPQETQYF
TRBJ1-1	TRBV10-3	CANPTGNTEAFF
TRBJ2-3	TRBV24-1	CATSPATGGTDTQYF
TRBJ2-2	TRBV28	CASSQPQMGFPGELFF
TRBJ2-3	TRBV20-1	CGLAGDTQYF
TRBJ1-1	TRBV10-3	CAIRGGGQLNTEAFF
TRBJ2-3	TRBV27	CASSYQIAGEAIDTQYF
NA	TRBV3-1	CASSQDDGTFDEQYF
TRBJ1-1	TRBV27	CASSLTTALSAAFF
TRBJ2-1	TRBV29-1	CSVEVANANEQFF
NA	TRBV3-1	CTSSLQGARETQYF
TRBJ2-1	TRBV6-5	CASGAGGASYNEQFF
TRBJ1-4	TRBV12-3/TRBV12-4	CASSRQGSEKLFF
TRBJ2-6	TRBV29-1	CSVVSSGANVLTF
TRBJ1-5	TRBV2	CASNGEGPQHF
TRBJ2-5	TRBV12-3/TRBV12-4	CASSLGGAARETQYF
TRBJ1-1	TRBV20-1	CSALRALNTEAFF
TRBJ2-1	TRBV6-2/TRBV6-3	CATLGEGYEQFF
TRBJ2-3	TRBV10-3	CAISVGGGTDTQYF
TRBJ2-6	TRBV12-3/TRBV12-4	CASRTGWAVNVLTF
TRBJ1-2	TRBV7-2	CAGSSTVGQYGYTF
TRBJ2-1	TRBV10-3	CAIRTRGDNEQFF
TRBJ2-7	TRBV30	CAGLAPSYEQYF
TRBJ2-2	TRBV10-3	CAIAGKNTGELFF
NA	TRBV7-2	CASSLAGVEYNEQYF
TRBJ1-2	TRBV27	CASSPGAPGYGYTF
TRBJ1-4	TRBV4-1	CASSLPGHRNEKLFF
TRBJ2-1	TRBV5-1	CASSLWLLGVAGSYNEQFF
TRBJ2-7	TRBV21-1	CASSNRVGGIFLRWEYF
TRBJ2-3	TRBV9	CASSPRGARDTQYF
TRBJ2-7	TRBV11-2	CASSLMDRPTYEQYF
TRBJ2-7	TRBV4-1	CASSSPGTETYEQYF
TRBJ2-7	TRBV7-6	CASSRTGGPNYEQYF